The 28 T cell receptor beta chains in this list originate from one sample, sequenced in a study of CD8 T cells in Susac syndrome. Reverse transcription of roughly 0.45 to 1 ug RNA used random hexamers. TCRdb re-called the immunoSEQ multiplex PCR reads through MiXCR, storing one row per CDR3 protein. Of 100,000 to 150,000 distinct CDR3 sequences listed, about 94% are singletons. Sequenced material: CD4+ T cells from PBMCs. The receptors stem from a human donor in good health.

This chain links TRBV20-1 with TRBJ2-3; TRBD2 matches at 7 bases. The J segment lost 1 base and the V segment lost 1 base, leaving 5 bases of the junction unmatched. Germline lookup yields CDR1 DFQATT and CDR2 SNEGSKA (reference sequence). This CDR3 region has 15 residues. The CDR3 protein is CSARAVGGGTDTQYF. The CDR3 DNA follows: TGCAGTGCTAGAGCGGTGGGAGGGGGCACAGATACGCAGTATTTT.

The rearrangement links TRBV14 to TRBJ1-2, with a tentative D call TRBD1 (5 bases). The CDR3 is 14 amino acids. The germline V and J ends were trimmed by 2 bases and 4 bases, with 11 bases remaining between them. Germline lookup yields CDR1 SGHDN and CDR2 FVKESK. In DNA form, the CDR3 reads TGTGCCAGCAGCCAAAGGGACCGTGCCTATGGCTACACCTTC. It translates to CASSQRDRAYGYTF.

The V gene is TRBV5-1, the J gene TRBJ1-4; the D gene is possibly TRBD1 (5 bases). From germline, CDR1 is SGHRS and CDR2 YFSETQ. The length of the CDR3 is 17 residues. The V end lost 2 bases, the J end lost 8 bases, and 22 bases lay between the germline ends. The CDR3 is CASSFRPTGSSGEKLFF. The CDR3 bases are TGCGCCAGCAGCTTCCGGCCTACAGGCTCATCAGGCGAAAAACTGTTTTTT.

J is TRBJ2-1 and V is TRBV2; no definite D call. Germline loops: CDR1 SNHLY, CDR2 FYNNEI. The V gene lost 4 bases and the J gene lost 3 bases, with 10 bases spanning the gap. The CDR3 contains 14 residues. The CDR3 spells CASSVRLIYNEQFF. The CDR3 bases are TGTGCCAGCAGTGTACGGCTTATCTACAATGAGCAGTTCTTC.

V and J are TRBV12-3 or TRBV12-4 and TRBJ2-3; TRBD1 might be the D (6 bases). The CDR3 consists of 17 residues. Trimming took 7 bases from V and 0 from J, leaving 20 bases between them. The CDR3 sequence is CASTGKTGLSSTDTQYF. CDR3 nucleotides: TGTGCCAGCACCGGAAAGACAGGCCTCTCTAGCACAGATACGCAGTATTTT.

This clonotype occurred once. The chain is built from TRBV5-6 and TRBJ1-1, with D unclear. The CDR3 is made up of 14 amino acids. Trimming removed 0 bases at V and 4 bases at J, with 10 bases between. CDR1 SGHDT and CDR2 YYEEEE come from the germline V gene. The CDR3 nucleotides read TGTGCCAGCAGCTTGGAAGGGATCCTCACTGAAGCTTTCTTT. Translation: CASSLEGILTEAFF.

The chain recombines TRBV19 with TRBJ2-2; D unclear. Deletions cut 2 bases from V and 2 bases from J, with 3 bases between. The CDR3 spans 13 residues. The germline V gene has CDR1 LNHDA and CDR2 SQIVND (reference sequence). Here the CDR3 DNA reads TGTGCCAGTAGTATAACTAACACCGGGGAGCTGTTTTTT. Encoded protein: CASSITNTGELFF.

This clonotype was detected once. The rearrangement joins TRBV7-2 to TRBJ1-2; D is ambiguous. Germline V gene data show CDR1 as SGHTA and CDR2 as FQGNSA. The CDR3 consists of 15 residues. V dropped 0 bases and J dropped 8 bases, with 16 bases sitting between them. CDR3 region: CASSLASSMGLGYTF. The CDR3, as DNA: TGTGCCAGCAGCTTAGCCTCCTCGATGGGTCTAGGCTACACCTTC.

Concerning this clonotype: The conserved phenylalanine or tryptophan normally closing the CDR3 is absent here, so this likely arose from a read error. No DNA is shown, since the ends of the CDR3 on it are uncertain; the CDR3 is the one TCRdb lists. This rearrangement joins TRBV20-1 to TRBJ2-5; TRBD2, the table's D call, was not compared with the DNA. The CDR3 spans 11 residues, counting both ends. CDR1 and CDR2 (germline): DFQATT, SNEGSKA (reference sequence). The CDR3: CSAGLAGAQAL.

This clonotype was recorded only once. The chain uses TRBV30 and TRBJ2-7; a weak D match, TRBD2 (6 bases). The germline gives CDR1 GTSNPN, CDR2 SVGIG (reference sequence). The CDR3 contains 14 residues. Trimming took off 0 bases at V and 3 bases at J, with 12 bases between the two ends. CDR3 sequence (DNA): TGTGCCTGGAGTGTTCTTACGGGGGACTACGAGCAGTACTTC. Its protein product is CAWSVLTGDYEQYF.

The chain's CDR3 is CASSYGDSFSNQPQHF. DNA of the CDR3: TGTGCCAGCAGTTACGGGGACAGTTTTAGCAATCAGCCCCAGCATTTT. The V call is TRBV6-2 or TRBV6-3, the J call TRBJ1-5; 7 nucleotides align to TRBD1. The CDR3 runs to 16 residues. From germline, CDR1 is MNHEY and CDR2 SVGEGT. J gave up 0 bases and V 2 bases, and 4 bases lay outside the gene matches.

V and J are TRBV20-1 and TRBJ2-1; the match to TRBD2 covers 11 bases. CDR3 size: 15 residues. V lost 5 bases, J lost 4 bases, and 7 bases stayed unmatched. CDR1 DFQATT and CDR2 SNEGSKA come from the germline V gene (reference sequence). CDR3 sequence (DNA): TGCAGTGCTCAACGGACTAGCGGGCCTTACAATGAGCAGTTCTTC. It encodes CSAQRTSGPYNEQFF.

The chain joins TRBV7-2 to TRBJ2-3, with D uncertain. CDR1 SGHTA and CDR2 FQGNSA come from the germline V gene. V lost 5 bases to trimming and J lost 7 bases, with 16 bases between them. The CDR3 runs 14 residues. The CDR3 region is CASSVKPDTHTQYF. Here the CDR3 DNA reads TGTGCCAGCAGCGTAAAACCGGATACTCATACGCAGTATTTT. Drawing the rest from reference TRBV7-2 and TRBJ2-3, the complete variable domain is GAGVSQSPSNKVTEKGKDVELRCDPISGHTALYWYRQSLGQGLEFLIYFQGNSAPDKSGLPSDRFSAERTGGSVSTLTIQRTQQEDSAVYLCASSVKPDTHTQYFGPGTRLTVL.

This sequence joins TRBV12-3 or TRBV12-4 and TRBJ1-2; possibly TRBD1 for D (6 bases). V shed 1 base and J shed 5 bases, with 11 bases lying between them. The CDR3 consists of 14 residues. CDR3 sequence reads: CASSLGTAGYGYTF. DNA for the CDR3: TGTGCCAGCAGTTTAGGGACAGCGGGGTATGGCTACACCTTC.

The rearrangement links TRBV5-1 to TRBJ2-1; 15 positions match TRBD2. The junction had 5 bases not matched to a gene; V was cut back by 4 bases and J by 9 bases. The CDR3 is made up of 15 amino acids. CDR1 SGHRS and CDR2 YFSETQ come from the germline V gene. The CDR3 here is CASSEGLAGGGEQFF. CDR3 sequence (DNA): TGCGCCAGCAGCGAGGGACTAGCGGGAGGTGGTGAGCAGTTCTTC. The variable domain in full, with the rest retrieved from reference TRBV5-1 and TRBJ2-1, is KAGVTQTPRYLIKTRGQQVTLSCSPISGHRSVSWYQQTPGQGLQFLFEYFSETQRNKGNFPGRFSGRQFSNSRSEMNVSTLELGDSALYLCASSEGLAGGGEQFFGPGTRLTVL.

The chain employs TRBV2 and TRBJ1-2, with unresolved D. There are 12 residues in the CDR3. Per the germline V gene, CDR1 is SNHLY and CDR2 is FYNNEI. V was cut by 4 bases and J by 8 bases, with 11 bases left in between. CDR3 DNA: TGTGCCAGCAGTGCCCTTACCCCGGGCTACACCTTC. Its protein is CASSALTPGYTF. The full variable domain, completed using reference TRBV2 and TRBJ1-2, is EPEVTQTPSHQVTQMGQEVILRCVPISNHLYFYWYRQILGQKVEFLVSFYNNEISEKSEIFDDQFSVERPDGSNFTLKIRSTKLEDSAMYFCASSALTPGYTFGSGTRLTVV.

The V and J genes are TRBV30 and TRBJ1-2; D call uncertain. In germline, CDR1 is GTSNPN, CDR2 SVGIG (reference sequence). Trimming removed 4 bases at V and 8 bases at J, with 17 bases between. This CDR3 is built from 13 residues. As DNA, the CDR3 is TGTGCCTGGACCGTAACCCTCGGATGGGGCTACACCTTC. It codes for CAWTVTLGWGYTF.

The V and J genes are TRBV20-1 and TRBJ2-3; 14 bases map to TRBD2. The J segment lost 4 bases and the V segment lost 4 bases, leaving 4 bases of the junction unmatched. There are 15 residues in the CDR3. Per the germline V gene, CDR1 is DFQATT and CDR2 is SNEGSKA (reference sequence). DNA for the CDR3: TGCAGTGCTATCAGACTAGCGGGGGGGGCAGATACGCAGTATTTT. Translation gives CSAIRLAGGADTQYF.

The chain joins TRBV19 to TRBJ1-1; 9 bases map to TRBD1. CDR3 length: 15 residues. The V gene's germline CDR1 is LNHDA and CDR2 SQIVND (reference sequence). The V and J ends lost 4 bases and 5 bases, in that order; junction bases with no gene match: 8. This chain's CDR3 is CASSSEQGARTEAFF. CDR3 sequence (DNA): TGTGCCAGTAGTAGCGAACAGGGGGCGAGGACTGAAGCTTTCTTT.

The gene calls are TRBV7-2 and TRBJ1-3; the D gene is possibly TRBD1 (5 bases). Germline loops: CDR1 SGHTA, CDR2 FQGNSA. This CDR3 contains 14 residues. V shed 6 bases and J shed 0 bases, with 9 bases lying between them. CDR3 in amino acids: CASSGGSSGNTIYF. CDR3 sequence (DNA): TGTGCCAGCAGTGGGGGGTCCTCTGGAAACACCATATATTTT.

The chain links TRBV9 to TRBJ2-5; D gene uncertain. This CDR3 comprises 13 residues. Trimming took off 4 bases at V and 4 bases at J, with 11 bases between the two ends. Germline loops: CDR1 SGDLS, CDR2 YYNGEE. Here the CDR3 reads CASSPAVGETQYF. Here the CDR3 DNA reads TGTGCCAGCAGCCCGGCGGTAGGAGAGACCCAGTACTTC.

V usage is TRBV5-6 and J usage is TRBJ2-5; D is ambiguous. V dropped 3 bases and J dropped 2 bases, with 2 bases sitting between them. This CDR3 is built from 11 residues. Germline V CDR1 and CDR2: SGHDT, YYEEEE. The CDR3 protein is CASSWQETQYF. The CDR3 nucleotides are TGTGCCAGCAGCTGGCAAGAGACCCAGTACTTC. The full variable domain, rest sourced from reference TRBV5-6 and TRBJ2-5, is DAGVTQSPTHLIKTRGQQVTLRCSPKSGHDTVSWYQQALGQGPQFIFQYYEEEERQRGNFPDRFSGHQFPNYSSELNVNALLLGDSALYLCASSWQETQYFGPGTRLLVL.

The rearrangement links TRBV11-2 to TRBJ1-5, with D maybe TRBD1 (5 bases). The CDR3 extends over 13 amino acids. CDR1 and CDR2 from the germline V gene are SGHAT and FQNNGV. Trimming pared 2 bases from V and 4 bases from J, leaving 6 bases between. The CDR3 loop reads CASSLWGNQPQHF. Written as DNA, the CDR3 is TGTGCCAGCAGCTTATGGGGGAATCAGCCCCAGCATTTT.

The CDR3 nucleotides read TGTGCCACCAGCAGGGAGTGGAACACTGAAGCTTTCTTT. Its protein product is CATSREWNTEAFF. The chain combines TRBV15 with TRBJ1-1, with D uncertain. This CDR3 contains 13 residues. Trimming took off 3 bases at V and 1 base at J, with 6 bases between the two ends. Germline assignment: CDR1 LNHNV and CDR2 YYDKDF (reference sequence).

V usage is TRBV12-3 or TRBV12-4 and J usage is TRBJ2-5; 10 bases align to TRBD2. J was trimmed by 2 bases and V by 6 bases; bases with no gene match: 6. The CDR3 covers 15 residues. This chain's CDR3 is CASSPSGRAQETQYF. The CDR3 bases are TGTGCCAGCAGCCCCAGCGGGAGGGCACAAGAGACCCAGTACTTC.

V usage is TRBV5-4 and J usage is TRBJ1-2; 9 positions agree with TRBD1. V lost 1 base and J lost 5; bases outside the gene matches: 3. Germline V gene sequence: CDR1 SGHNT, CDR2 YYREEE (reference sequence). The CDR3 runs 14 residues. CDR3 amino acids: CASSLSDRGYGYTF. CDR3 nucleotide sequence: TGTGCCAGCAGCTTGTCGGACAGGGGATATGGCTACACCTTC.

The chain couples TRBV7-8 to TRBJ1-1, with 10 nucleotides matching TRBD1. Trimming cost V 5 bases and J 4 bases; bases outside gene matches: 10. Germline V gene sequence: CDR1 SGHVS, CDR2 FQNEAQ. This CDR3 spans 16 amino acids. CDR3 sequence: CASSLRDRGTGTEAFF. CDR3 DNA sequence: TGTGCCAGCAGCCTCCGGGACAGGGGAACCGGCACTGAAGCTTTCTTT.

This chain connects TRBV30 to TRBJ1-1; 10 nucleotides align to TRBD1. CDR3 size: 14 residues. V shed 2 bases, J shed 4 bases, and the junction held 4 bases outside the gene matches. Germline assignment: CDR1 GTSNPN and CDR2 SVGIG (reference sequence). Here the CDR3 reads CAWSTGTGVTEAFF. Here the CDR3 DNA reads TGTGCCTGGAGTACCGGGACAGGGGTCACTGAAGCTTTCTTT.